Presented here are 20 T cell receptor beta chains from one specimen sequenced in a study of identical twins. TCRdb reanalysed the 5' RACE reads using MiXCR and keeps one entry per CDR3 protein. Here the sample spans some 500,000 distinct CDR3 sequences, less than 25% being singletons. The data also belong to a second study, concerning T cells expressing NK-cell markers.

The sample taken for sequencing was CD4+ T cells sorted from blood. The source is a woman aged 18-29 years in good health.

This clonotype was recorded a few times. The chain links TRBV29-1 to TRBJ1-1; D call uncertain. The CDR3 runs to 19 residues. Looked up from germline, CDR1 is SQVTM and CDR2 is ANQGSEA. Trimming shortened V by 0 bases and J by 0 bases, and 23 bases separated the two germline ends. The CDR3 region has the DNA TGCAGCGTTGAAGATCTGTTGTGGACGGCCGATAGATTGAACACTGAAGCTTTCTTT. Encoded protein: CSVEDLLWTADRLNTEAFF.

This clonotype was observed at least ten times. This chain connects TRBV7-2 to TRBJ2-1; no firm D call. V shed 0 bases and J shed 9 bases, with 6 bases lying between them. The CDR3 length is 12 residues. Germline CDR1 reads SGHTA; CDR2 reads FQGNSA. The CDR3 DNA is TGTGCCAGCAGCTTAGCTCTCGTTGAGCAGTTCTTC. This codes for CASSLALVEQFF. The full variable domain, in which reference TRBV7-2 and TRBJ2-1 provide the parts outside the CDR3, is GAGVSQSPSNKVTEKGKDVELRCDPISGHTALYWYRQSLGQGLEFLIYFQGNSAPDKSGLPSDRFSAERTGGSVSTLTIQRTQQEDSAVYLCASSLALVEQFFGPGTRLTVL.

J is TRBJ2-1 and V is TRBV9, with D unclear. This CDR3 has 16 amino acids. Germline values: CDR1 SGDLS, CDR2 YYNGEE. Trimming shortened V by 4 bases and J by 0 bases, and 14 bases separated the two germline ends. CDR3 in amino acids: CASSLRTAYSYNEQFF. CDR3 nucleotide sequence: TGTGCCAGCAGCCTCCGGACCGCGTACTCCTACAATGAGCAGTTCTTC.

The CDR3 coding sequence is TGCAGTGCTAGGGAGACTGCCATGTTCTCTGGGGCCAACGTCCTGACTTTC. Residues: CSARETAMFSGANVLTF. The chain uses TRBV20-1 and TRBJ2-6; D is unclear. There are 17 residues in the CDR3. The germline V gene has CDR1 DFQATT and CDR2 SNEGSKA (reference sequence). With 3 bases removed from V and 0 bases from J, the gap between germline ends came to 15 bases.

The rearrangement uses TRBV20-1 and TRBJ1-1; a weak D match, TRBD1 (5 bases). V was cut by 5 bases and J by 3 bases, with 16 bases left in between. The CDR3 loop spans 14 amino acids. Germline V gives CDR1 DFQATT, CDR2 SNEGSKA (reference sequence). CDR3 DNA: TGCAGTGCTCCTCCCGCGGGGGGGTACACTGAAGCTTTCTTT. Protein product: CSAPPAGGYTEAFF.

The chain couples TRBV19 to TRBJ1-5, with a tentative D call TRBD1 (5 bases). Germline assignment: CDR1 LNHDA and CDR2 SQIVND (reference sequence). V was shortened by 7 bases and J by 8 bases, with 12 bases between the two germline ends. The CDR3 consists of 12 residues. This CDR3 reads CASKEGNKPQHF. CDR3 bases: TGTGCCAGTAAAGAGGGGAACAAGCCCCAGCATTTT.

V is TRBV11-2 and J is TRBJ2-3; TRBD2 agrees at 12 bases. This CDR3 is 21 amino acids long. Per germline, CDR1 SGHAT and CDR2 FQNNGV. With 5 bases clipped from V and 1 base from J, the junction kept 19 bases outside the gene matches. The CDR3 spells CASSTTLGTSGRRRGTDTQYF. For the CDR3, the DNA is TGTGCCAGCAGCACAACCCTGGGAACTAGCGGGAGGCGAAGGGGCACAGATACGCAGTATTTT.

This clonotype was found many times. This chain joins TRBV7-9 and TRBJ2-5; the D gene is possibly TRBD2 (5 bases). Germline loops: CDR1 SEHNR, CDR2 FQNEAQ (reference sequence). The CDR3 contains 11 residues. Trimming removed 5 bases at V and 5 bases at J, with 6 bases between. Written as DNA, the CDR3 is TGTGCCAGCAGCCGAGGGGAGACCCAGTACTTC. Encoded protein: CASSRGETQYF.

This chain uses TRBV7-2 with TRBJ2-4, with 8 bases that match TRBD2. The CDR3 totals 13 residues. Germline CDR1 reads SGHTA; CDR2 reads FQGNSA. J was trimmed by 8 bases and V by 10 bases; bases with no gene match: 10. CDR3 nucleotide sequence: TGTGCCACCCGCCCCGGGACTAGTTACATTCAGTACTTC. Amino acid sequence: CATRPGTSYIQYF.

This chain connects TRBV7-9 to TRBJ2-7, with 8 positions matching TRBD1. CDR3 length equals 15 residues. Germline V gene data show CDR1 as SEHNR and CDR2 as FQNEAQ (reference sequence). V was clipped by 3 bases and J by 0 bases; unmatched bases: 4. The CDR3 loop is CASSFPQGASYEQYF. The CDR3 DNA sequence: TGTGCCAGCAGCTTCCCGCAGGGGGCCTCCTACGAGCAGTACTTC.

This clonotype appeared a few times. The V call is TRBV5-1, the J call TRBJ2-1, with 11 bases lining up with TRBD2. Germline assignment: CDR1 SGHRS and CDR2 YFSETQ. Germline trimming cut 4 bases from V and 4 bases from J; bases unmatched to any gene: 4. CDR3 size: 15 residues. The CDR3, as DNA: TGCGCCAGCAGCGATACTAGCGGGAGTTACAATGAGCAGTTCTTC. Protein sequence: CASSDTSGSYNEQFF.

This clonotype has a handful of counts. The V gene is TRBV6-4, the J gene TRBJ2-5; possible D gene TRBD2, 7 bases. This CDR3 region has 15 residues. V shed 4 bases and J shed 2 bases, with 14 bases lying between them. Germline lookup yields CDR1 MRHNA and CDR2 SNTAGT. CDR3 sequence: CASSANGGLQETQYF. The DNA of the CDR3 is TGTGCCAGCAGTGCCAACGGGGGGCTACAAGAGACCCAGTACTTC.

This clonotype showed up just once. This chain links TRBV5-1 with TRBJ1-1; no firm D call. The CDR3 has 11 amino acids. V lost 3 bases, J lost 7 bases, and 7 bases lay in between. Per germline, CDR1 SGHRS and CDR2 YFSETQ. For the CDR3, the DNA is TGCGCCAGCAGCTCCTCATTTGAAGCTTTCTTT. Translated, it gives CASSSSFEAFF. Together with reference TRBV5-1 and TRBJ1-1, the CDR3 gives the full variable domain: KAGVTQTPRYLIKTRGQQVTLSCSPISGHRSVSWYQQTPGQGLQFLFEYFSETQRNKGNFPGRFSGRQFSNSRSEMNVSTLELGDSALYLCASSSSFEAFFGQGTRLTVV.

This chain joins TRBV5-6 and TRBJ2-1, with 11 positions matching TRBD2. Germline lookup yields CDR1 SGHDT and CDR2 YYEEEE. CDR3 length: 15 residues. V was clipped by 2 bases and J by 9 bases; unmatched bases: 7. CDR3 protein: CASSFRASGRSEQFF. The CDR3 region has the DNA TGTGCCAGCAGCTTCAGGGCTAGCGGGAGGTCTGAGCAGTTCTTC.

This clonotype was detected many times. The V and J genes are TRBV20-1 and TRBJ2-7, with a weak D call TRBD2 (6 bases). This CDR3 contains 13 residues. Trimming removed 6 bases at V and 6 bases at J, with 18 bases between. CDR1 and CDR2 from the germline V gene are DFQATT and SNEGSKA (reference sequence). CDR3 residues: CSATQLALSEQYF. The CDR3 region has the DNA TGCAGTGCGACTCAACTAGCTCTATCCGAGCAGTACTTC.

This chain uses TRBV6-5 with TRBJ2-7; D is ambiguous. Trimming removed 0 bases from V and 0 bases from J, with 9 bases in between. Germline-derived CDR1 and CDR2 are MNHEY and SVGAGI. The CDR3 runs to 15 residues. The CDR3 nucleotides are TGTGCCAGCAGTTACTCTGGCGGATTCTCCTACGAGCAGTACTTC. Encoded protein: CASSYSGGFSYEQYF.

This clonotype was picked up one time. The chain couples TRBV12-5 to TRBJ2-3; 7 nucleotides line up with TRBD2. From germline, CDR1 is LGHNT and CDR2 FRNRAP. The ends lost 2 bases at V and 4 bases at J; junction bases unmatched: 3. CDR3 size: 14 residues. The DNA of the CDR3 is TGTGCTAGTGGTTTGAGGGAGGGAGCAGATACGCAGTATTTT. Translated, it gives CASGLREGADTQYF.

This chain connects TRBV20-1 to TRBJ2-5, with D perhaps matching TRBD1 (5 bases). V lost 0 bases, J lost 0 bases, and 14 bases lay in between. The CDR3 totals 16 residues. From germline, CDR1 is DFQATT and CDR2 SNEGSKA (reference sequence). Written as DNA, the CDR3 is TGCAGTGCTAGAGATAGGCGCAGGGCGTACCAAGAGACCCAGTACTTC. Translation: CSARDRRRAYQETQYF.

This clonotype appeared a few times. The chain is built from TRBV7-2 and TRBJ2-1; D not certain. The ends were cut back, 4 bases at V and 5 bases at J, with 6 bases in the middle. The V gene's germline CDR1 is SGHTA and CDR2 FQGNSA. The CDR3 is made up of 12 amino acids. The DNA of the CDR3 is TGTGCCAGCAGCTGGTTACACAATGAGCAGTTCTTC. Its protein is CASSWLHNEQFF.

This clonotype was seen a handful of times. The rearrangement uses TRBV20-1 and TRBJ1-1; D is possibly TRBD1 (5 bases). The CDR3 is 13 residues long. Per the germline V gene, CDR1 is DFQATT and CDR2 is SNEGSKA (reference sequence). V lost 2 bases, J lost 8 bases, and 15 bases lay in between. Here the CDR3 reads CSARSMGRPEAFF. Here the CDR3 DNA reads TGCAGTGCTAGATCCATGGGACGACCGGAAGCTTTCTTT.